This T cell receptor beta chain was sequenced during a study of OX40 agonist ivuxolimab in advanced cancers. The overall study: Patients were given ivuxolimab, an antibody that agonizes OX40 (CD134). Males comprised 75% to 90% of the group, whose mean age was roughly 64 years (range 23 to 79). Patients assigned to dose escalation were diagnosed with hepatocellular carcinoma, melanoma, renal cell or head and neck cancer.

Trimming removed 1 base from V and 0 bases from J; junction bases left unmatched: 6. Germline lookup yields CDR1 SQVTM and CDR2 ANQGSEA. This CDR3 is 17 amino acids long. Study results and caveats: Normalized T-cell clonal expansion was also low in a subset of nonresponders.

About this clone itself: Its antigen is not known.

The table came from immunoSEQ multiplex PCR; TCRdb's copy has only in-frame clones and leaves some out. Here the sample spans some 80,000 clones, 84% being singletons. The rearrangement joins TRBV29-1 to TRBJ1-1, with 12 positions matching TRBD1. The receptor comes from an adult with an advanced solid tumor such as melanoma, head and neck, liver or kidney cancer. The input for sequencing was CD4+ or CD8+ T cells sorted from blood, taken in a trial of the OX40 agonist ivuxolimab. CDR3 loop: CSVEGRGTGGLNTEAFF. The CDR3 DNA reads TGCAGCGTTGAAGGGCGAGGGACAGGGGGCCTGAACACTGAAGCTTTCTTT.